The 17 T cell receptor beta chains below were found in one sample sequenced in a study of T cell responses to AZD1222 COVID-19 vaccine. The method was immunoSEQ multiplex PCR; TCRdb's version includes in-frame clones alone and lacks a portion of them. Of 120,000 to 150,000 clones listed, more than 70% were seen once; the top ten hold approximately 16%. Source: peripheral blood, taken on day 0 of AZD1222 vaccination. All receptors come from an adult in good health.

The chain employs TRBV14 and TRBJ2-1; no definite D call. The CDR3 is made up of 12 amino acids. The V end was cut by 3 bases, the J end by 8 bases, with 8 bases between. From germline, CDR1 is SGHDN and CDR2 FVKESK. CDR3 loop: CASSQLGHEQFF. The CDR3 DNA sequence: TGTGCCAGCAGCCAGCTTGGCCATGAGCAGTTCTTC.

This chain joins TRBV9 and TRBJ1-1; D uncertain. The CDR3 runs to 16 residues. V was pared by 4 bases and J by 5 bases, with 21 bases between. The germline gives CDR1 SGDLS, CDR2 YYNGEE. For the CDR3, the DNA is TGTGCCAGCAGCTACGGGTCCACTTTTATGGGGACTGAAGCTTTCTTT. Encoded protein: CASSYGSTFMGTEAFF.

This clone was picked up one time. This sequence joins TRBV29-1 and TRBJ1-1; weak D call: TRBD1 (6 bases). The V end was cut by 5 bases, the J end by 3 bases, with 13 bases between. Germline V gene data show CDR1 as SQVTM and CDR2 as ANQGSEA. The length of the CDR3 is 13 residues. CDR3 sequence reads: CSVLYRQDTEAFF. The DNA for the CDR3 is TGCAGCGTTTTATATCGACAGGACACTGAAGCTTTCTTT.

This clone was observed once. This chain connects TRBV29-1 to TRBJ1-5; tentative D call: TRBD1 (6 bases). CDR1 and CDR2 from the germline V gene are SQVTM and ANQGSEA. This CDR3 has 13 amino acids. The V end lost 7 bases, the J end lost 2 bases, and 12 bases lay between the germline ends. The CDR3 nucleotides are TGCAGCGCTCAGGGGATGGGCAATCAGCCCCAGCATTTT. This sequence encodes CSAQGMGNQPQHF.

In its sample, this clone was seen once. This chain uses TRBV7-3 with TRBJ2-1; TRBD1 matches 9 bases. J gave up 7 bases and V 6 bases, and 28 bases lay outside the gene matches. This CDR3 comprises 21 residues. Germline V gene data show CDR1 as SGHTA and CDR2 as FQGTGA. The chain's CDR3 is CASSQNRVWRPGQGVDNEQFF. CDR3 nucleotides: TGTGCCAGCAGTCAAAATCGGGTTTGGAGACCGGGACAGGGTGTGGATAATGAGCAGTTCTTC.

The V and J genes are TRBV4-1 and TRBJ2-7, with 10 nucleotides matching TRBD1. J lost 2 bases, V lost 1 base, and 5 bases had no gene match. The CDR3 has 16 residues. Looked up from germline, CDR1 is MGHRA and CDR2 is YSYEKL. This CDR3 reads CASSQGGTGVAYEQYF. The CDR3 bases are TGCGCCAGCAGCCAAGGCGGGACAGGGGTAGCCTACGAGCAGTACTTC.

The gene calls are TRBV19 and TRBJ1-2, with D possibly TRBD1 on 6 matching bases. The CDR3 is 14 residues long. Trimming took 5 bases from V and 8 from J, leaving 18 bases between them. The V gene's germline CDR1 is LNHDA and CDR2 SQIVND (reference sequence). The DNA for the CDR3 is TGTGCCAGTAGTCCTCAAGGTGGACAGTGGGGCTACACCTTC. This translates into CASSPQGGQWGYTF.

The CDR3 protein is CASSLSRTGTSDGYTF. The CDR3 DNA sequence: TGTGCCAGCAGCTTATCCCGGACAGGGACTTCTGATGGCTACACCTTC. The chain recombines TRBV11-2 with TRBJ1-2; 8 bases are a match to TRBD1. This CDR3 region has 16 residues. Germline V lookup: CDR1 SGHAT, CDR2 FQNNGV. V shed 2 bases, J shed 6 bases, and the junction held 11 bases outside the gene matches.

The gene calls are TRBV27 and TRBJ1-6; 7 bases are shared with TRBD1. The ends lost 8 bases at V and 4 bases at J; junction bases unmatched: 11. Per germline, CDR1 MNHEY and CDR2 SMNVEV (reference sequence). This CDR3 has 16 amino acids. CDR3 region: CASRIDRATYNSPLHF. CDR3 DNA sequence: TGTGCCAGCCGAATTGACAGGGCTACTTATAATTCACCCCTCCACTTT.

The chain has TRBV4-3 and TRBJ1-2; D gene ambiguous. Germline CDR1 and CDR2: LGHNA and YSLEER. Trimming took off 0 bases at V and 2 bases at J, with 10 bases between the two ends. The CDR3 spans 15 residues. CDR3 sequence: CASSQEAGRNYGYTF. The DNA for the CDR3 is TGCGCCAGCAGCCAAGAGGCTGGGAGAAACTATGGCTACACCTTC.

The chain couples TRBV18 to TRBJ1-5; D is uncertain. Trimming removed 3 bases at V and 2 bases at J, with 8 bases between. Per germline, CDR1 KGHSH and CDR2 LQKENI. This CDR3 is built from 14 residues. CDR3 coding DNA: TGTGCCAGCTCACCCACGTCGGGCAATCAGCCCCAGCATTTT. Translated: CASSPTSGNQPQHF.

This chain joins TRBV14 and TRBJ1-2, with D possibly matching TRBD1 (5 bases). The V gene lost 5 bases and the J gene lost 2 bases, with 12 bases spanning the gap. Germline lookup yields CDR1 SGHDN and CDR2 FVKESK. CDR3 length: 14 residues. This chain's CDR3 is CASSIGHSNYGYTF. The CDR3 DNA follows: TGTGCCAGCAGCATCGGACACAGCAACTATGGCTACACCTTC.

V usage is TRBV11-3 and J usage is TRBJ1-5; a weak D match, TRBD1 (5 bases). The germline gives CDR1 SGHNT, CDR2 YENEEA. This CDR3 has 18 amino acids. Deletions cut 6 bases from V and 0 bases from J, with 21 bases between. The CDR3 DNA follows: TGTGCCAGCAGAGTTACTACTTCCACAGGCTATAGCAATCAGCCCCAGCATTTT. Translating gives CASRVTTSTGYSNQPQHF.

This chain joins TRBV4-1 and TRBJ1-5, with a weak D call TRBD1 (6 bases). V lost 3 bases and J lost 4, with 16 bases in between. This CDR3 has 16 amino acids. CDR1 and CDR2 (germline): MGHRA, YSYEKL. CDR3: CASSQPVRGGNQPQHF. The CDR3 DNA reads as TGCGCCAGCAGCCAGCCCGTCAGGGGCGGGAATCAGCCCCAGCATTTT.

The chain has TRBV25-1 and TRBJ1-1, with D tentatively TRBD1 (5 bases). This CDR3 contains 16 residues. Trimming removed 6 bases from V and 4 bases from J, with 21 bases in between. Per the germline V gene, CDR1 is MGHDK and CDR2 is SYGVNS. CDR3 DNA sequence: TGTGCCAGCAGCAGGGCTCCCTACCAAGGAGGCACTGAAGCTTTCTTT. It translates to CASSRAPYQGGTEAFF.

V is TRBV5-1 and J is TRBJ1-1, with TRBD1 as a possible D gene (5 bases). Germline V gives CDR1 SGHRS, CDR2 YFSETQ. The CDR3 length is 14 residues. V gave up 3 bases and J gave up 4 bases, with 13 bases separating them. CDR3: CASSWGRAATEAFF. DNA of the CDR3: TGCGCCAGCAGCTGGGGCAGGGCGGCCACTGAAGCTTTCTTT.

The CDR3 region has the DNA TGTGCCTGGAGTGCCACAGGGCCCGGAGTACGGCCCCAGCATTTT. Translated: CAWSATGPGVRPQHF. The chain links TRBV30 to TRBJ1-5; weak D call: TRBD1 (6 bases). Trimming removed 1 base at V and 9 bases at J, with 19 bases between. This CDR3 is 15 amino acids long. Germline values: CDR1 GTSNPN, CDR2 SVGIG (reference sequence).